This T cell receptor (beta chain) is drawn from a study of a mutant IDH1 vaccine in newly diagnosed glioma. Across the whole study: Earlier care involved radiotherapy, temozolomide, or both, and the majority received both.

The CDR3 runs 14 residues. Germline CDR1 is SQVTM and CDR2 is ANQGSEA. Between the trimmed V and J ends, which lost 1 base and 2 bases, there was a span of 11 bases. Clones were sequenced by immunoSEQ multiplex PCR, and TCRdb holds only the in-frame ones, with some missing. Of approximately 57,000 clones listed, about 81% were seen once; the top ten hold around 8.9%. With respect to this clone: The target antigen is unknown.

As to time point: week 23, last vaccination. The investigators gave 300 ug of mutant IDH1 20-mer peptide in each vaccine dose, together with topical imiquimod. The donors had new WHO grade 3 or 4 astrocytomas; these were IDH1-mutant and ATRX-lost. The TCR originated in a woman in her 40s with glioma. Some clones in this sample may be carry-over from other donors' samples. This specimen was PBMCs, taken from a glioma patient whose treatment included an IDH1 peptide vaccine. This chain connects TRBV29-1 to TRBJ1-2, with a possible D match to TRBD1 (5 bases). The CDR3, as DNA: TGCAGCGTTGAAGGTACGGGGCTAAACTATGGCTACACCTTC. Protein sequence: CSVEGTGLNYGYTF.